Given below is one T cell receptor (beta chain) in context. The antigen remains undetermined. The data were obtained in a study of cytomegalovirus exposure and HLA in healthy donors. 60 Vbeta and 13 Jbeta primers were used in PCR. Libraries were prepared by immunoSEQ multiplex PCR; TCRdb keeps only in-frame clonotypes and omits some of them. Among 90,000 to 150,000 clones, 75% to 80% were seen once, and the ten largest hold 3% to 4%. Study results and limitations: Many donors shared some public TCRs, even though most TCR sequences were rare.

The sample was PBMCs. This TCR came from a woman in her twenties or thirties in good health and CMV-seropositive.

CDR3 bases: TGTGCCAGCAACCCCCCACACTCCTACGAGCAGTACTTC. Amino acids: CASNPPHSYEQYF. V and J are TRBV28 and TRBJ2-7; no clear D. The V gene lost 7 bases and the J gene lost 0 bases, with 10 bases spanning the gap. Germline CDR1 reads MDHEN; CDR2 reads SYDVKM. The length of the CDR3 is 13 residues.